This TCR beta chain was retrieved from a study of blood T cell repertoires in COVID-19. Study details: In each case, the material was cDNA or gDNA derived from T cells, B-cell-depleted T cells, or PBMCs.

V lost 0 bases and J lost 2, with 17 bases in between. This CDR3 is built from 17 residues. The germline gives CDR1 SGHDN, CDR2 FVKESK. TCRdb keeps only in-frame clones here, not all; method: immunoSEQ multiplex PCR. This sample has 380,000 or so clones, with nearly 90% found just once. This TCR was sampled from a woman in her thirties or forties with acute COVID-19. The V gene is TRBV14, the J gene TRBJ2-7; D is perhaps TRBD2 (6 bases). Material: PBMCs or T cells enriched from blood (not recorded which). The CDR3 protein is CASSQEAGRRNPYEQYF. The CDR3 coding sequence is TGTGCCAGCAGCCAAGAGGCGGGACGGCGAAATCCCTACGAGCAGTACTTC.